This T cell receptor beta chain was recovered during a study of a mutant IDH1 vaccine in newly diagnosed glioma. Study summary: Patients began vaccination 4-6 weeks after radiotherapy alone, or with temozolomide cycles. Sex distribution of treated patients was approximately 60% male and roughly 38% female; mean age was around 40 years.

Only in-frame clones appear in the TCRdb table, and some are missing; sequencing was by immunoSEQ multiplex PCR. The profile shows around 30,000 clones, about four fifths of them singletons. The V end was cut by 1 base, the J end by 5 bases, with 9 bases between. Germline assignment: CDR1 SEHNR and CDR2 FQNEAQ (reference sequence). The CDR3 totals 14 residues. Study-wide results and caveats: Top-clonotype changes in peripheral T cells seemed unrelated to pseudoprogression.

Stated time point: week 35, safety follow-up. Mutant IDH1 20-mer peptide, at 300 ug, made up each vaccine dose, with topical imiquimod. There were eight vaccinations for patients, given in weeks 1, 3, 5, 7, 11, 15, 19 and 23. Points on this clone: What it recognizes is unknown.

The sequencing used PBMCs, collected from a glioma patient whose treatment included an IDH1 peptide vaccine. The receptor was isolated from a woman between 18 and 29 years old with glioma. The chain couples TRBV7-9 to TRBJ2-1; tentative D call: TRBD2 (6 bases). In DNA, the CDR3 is TGTGCCAGCAGCTTAGGCGGGAATAACAATGAGCAGTTCTTC. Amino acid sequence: CASSLGGNNNEQFF.